What follows describes a single TCR beta chain. The antigen remains undetermined. The sample is drawn from a study of T cells in localized non-small cell lung cancer. Produced via immunoSEQ multiplex PCR; TCRdb's table is partial and in-frame only. In the table there are more than 45,000 clones, approximately 80% of which are singletons. Findings of the study overall: Sequencing covered just one tumor region, so heterogeneity cannot be ruled out. Adjacent lung had a median about 57 of the 100 largest tumor clones. With higher T cell density in blood came longer overall survival.

This clonotype was obtained from a man between 40 and 70 years old with stage III lung adenocarcinoma. Sequenced material: peripheral blood mononuclear cells, taken before any cancer treatment.

The CDR3 bases are TGTGCCATCAGGAATTCTCCGGGACAGGGGTCCAATGAGCAGTTCTTC. It encodes CAIRNSPGQGSNEQFF. The chain carries TRBV10-3 and TRBJ2-1; 10 nucleotides agree with TRBD1. The CDR3 loop spans 16 amino acids. Germline V lookup: CDR1 ENHRY, CDR2 SYGVKD. J was trimmed by 6 bases and V by 6 bases; bases with no gene match: 11.